The clone carrying this TCR beta chain was picked up a small number of times. Its antigen remains unidentified. The ends were cut back, 7 bases at V and 14 bases at J, with 22 bases in the middle. The CDR3 contains 13 residues. The sample belongs to a study of T cells after yellow fever vaccination. Study-wide results and caveats: A small proportion of clonotypes was detected in both the CD4 and CD8 compartments. It was the secondary response that reached its peak faster, day 5 versus 15, but it was weaker. In post-booster samples, most primary-vaccination clones reappeared (about 96% CD4, roughly 88% CD8).

Each CDR3 protein gets one entry after TCRdb re-called the 5' RACE reads with MiXCR. The table shows about 260,000 distinct CDR3 sequences, with roughly 5.2% occurring only once. Sequences were derived from CD4+ T cells sorted from PBMCs, sampled on the day of the yellow fever booster vaccination. This chain uses TRBV12-3 or TRBV12-4 with TRBJ2-3; the D gene is possibly TRBD1 (7 bases). This TCR came from a man between 18 and 35 years old who received the YFV17D yellow fever vaccine. The CDR3 spells CASTLGGTVHPYF. Written as DNA, the CDR3 is TGTGCCAGCACCCTAGGAGGGACAGTACATCCGTATTTT.